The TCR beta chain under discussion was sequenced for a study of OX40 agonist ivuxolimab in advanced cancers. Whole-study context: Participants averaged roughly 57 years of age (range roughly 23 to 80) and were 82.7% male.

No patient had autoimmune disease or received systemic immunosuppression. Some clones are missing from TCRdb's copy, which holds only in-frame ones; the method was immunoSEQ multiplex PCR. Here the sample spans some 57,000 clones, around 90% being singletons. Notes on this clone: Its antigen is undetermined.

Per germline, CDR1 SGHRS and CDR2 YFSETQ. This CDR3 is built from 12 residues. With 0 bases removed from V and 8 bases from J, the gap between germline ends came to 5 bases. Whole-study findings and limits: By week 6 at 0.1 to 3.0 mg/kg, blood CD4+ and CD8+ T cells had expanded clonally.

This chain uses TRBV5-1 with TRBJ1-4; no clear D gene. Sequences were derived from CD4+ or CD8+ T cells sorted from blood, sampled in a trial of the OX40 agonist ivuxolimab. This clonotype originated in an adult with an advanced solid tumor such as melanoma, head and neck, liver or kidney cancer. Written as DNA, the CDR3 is TGCGCCAGCAGCTTGGGAGGCGAAAAACTGTTTTTT. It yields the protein CASSLGGEKLFF.